A selection of T cell receptor beta chains follows, all from one sample in a study of blood T cell repertoires in COVID-19. Assay used: immunoSEQ multiplex PCR; TCRdb lists only in-frame clones, some missing. The sample consists of a few hundred thousand clones, roughly 86% of them appearing once. Sequencing used peripheral blood. The receptors shown here come from a man between 18 and 35 years old with active or convalescent COVID-19. The conserved cysteine and the conserved F or W are not part of the CDR3 here.

J gene: TRBJ1-2
V gene: TRBV5-1
CDR3 length: 13
CDR3 protein: ASSLDWGRGYGYT

J gene: TRBJ1-2
V gene: TRBV11-2
CDR3 length: 10
CDR3 protein: ATSGIPYGYT

J gene: TRBJ2-5
V gene: TRBV6-5
CDR3 length: 12
CDR3 protein: ASRETGAQETQY

J gene: TRBJ1-1
V gene: TRBV2
CDR3 length: 11
CDR3 protein: ASSASRDTEAF

J gene: TRBJ2-7
V gene: TRBV5-5
CDR3 length: 9
CDR3 protein: ASSLLHEQY

J gene: TRBJ1-2
V gene: TRBV7-9
CDR3 length: 13
CDR3 protein: ASSLEGGQGSGYT

J gene: TRBJ2-3
V gene: TRBV18
CDR3 length: 11
CDR3 protein: ASSPPAQDTQY

J gene: TRBJ2-3
V gene: TRBV4-1
CDR3 length: 14
CDR3 protein: ASSQGSGVGTDTQY

J gene: TRBJ2-2
V gene: TRBV6-2/TRBV6-3
CDR3 length: 13
CDR3 protein: ASSYPGSNTGELF

J gene: TRBJ1-2
V gene: TRBV19
CDR3 length: 11
CDR3 protein: ASRTGPSYGYT

J gene: TRBJ1-2
V gene: TRBV5-1
CDR3 length: 10
CDR3 protein: ASRVGGDGYT

J gene: TRBJ2-3
V gene: TRBV5-1
CDR3 length: 16
CDR3 protein: ASSIGGSLTIPRYTQY

J gene: TRBJ1-1
V gene: TRBV5-1
CDR3 length: 15
CDR3 protein: ASSNYRGGTMNTEAF

J gene: TRBJ1-2
V gene: TRBV27
CDR3 length: 13
CDR3 protein: ASRLDRAWLAGYT

J gene: TRBJ1-5
V gene: TRBV4-1
CDR3 length: 12
CDR3 protein: ASSQGGGGQPQH

J gene: TRBJ2-3
V gene: TRBV27
CDR3 length: 14
CDR3 protein: ASSLIMGGLADTQY

J gene: TRBJ1-6
V gene: TRBV7-6
CDR3 length: 15
CDR3 protein: ASSLDSYTTYNSPLH

J gene: TRBJ2-3
V gene: TRBV3-1/TRBV3-2
CDR3 length: 13
CDR3 protein: ASSQGGGGVYTQY

J gene: TRBJ2-3
V gene: TRBV3-1/TRBV3-2
CDR3 length: 10
CDR3 protein: ASSQEGPRQY

J gene: TRBJ1-5
V gene: TRBV21-1
CDR3 length: 16
CDR3 protein: ASSKVDEDRVADQPQH

J gene: TRBJ1-6
V gene: TRBV27
CDR3 length: 11
CDR3 protein: ASSPGRVSPLH

J gene: TRBJ1-2
V gene: TRBV12-3/TRBV12-4
CDR3 length: 9
CDR3 protein: AIRQGSGYT

J gene: TRBJ1-2
V gene: TRBV7-2
CDR3 length: 11
CDR3 protein: ASSFSSNYGYT

J gene: TRBJ2-7
V gene: TRBV3-1/TRBV3-2
CDR3 length: 13
CDR3 protein: ASSQEWTVSYEQY

J gene: TRBJ2-3
V gene: TRBV9
CDR3 length: 12
CDR3 protein: ASSVGQATDTQY

J gene: TRBJ1-2
V gene: TRBV6-1
CDR3 length: 13
CDR3 protein: ASSDRDRAIYGYT

J gene: TRBJ1-1
V gene: TRBV2
CDR3 length: 11
CDR3 protein: ASSGQGGTEAF

J gene: TRBJ2-1
V gene: TRBV9
CDR3 length: 13
CDR3 protein: ASNPSGSSYNEQF

J gene: TRBJ1-1
V gene: TRBV3-1/TRBV3-2
CDR3 length: 14
CDR3 protein: ASSPTGRGANTEAF

J gene: TRBJ1-5
V gene: TRBV9
CDR3 length: 13
CDR3 protein: ASSAGGAMNQPQH

J gene: TRBJ2-2
V gene: TRBV7-9
CDR3 length: 12
CDR3 protein: ASSLGYSPGELF

J gene: TRBJ1-2
V gene: TRBV14
CDR3 length: 13
CDR3 protein: ASSQLTGWDYGYT

J gene: TRBJ1-2
V gene: TRBV7-2
CDR3 length: 12
CDR3 protein: ASSESTGVYGYT

J gene: TRBJ1-2
V gene: TRBV19
CDR3 length: 14
CDR3 protein: ASSIWTGKGRVGYT

J gene: TRBJ2-7
V gene: TRBV18
CDR3 length: 13
CDR3 protein: ASSPPGTGSNEQY

J gene: TRBJ1-3
V gene: TRBV13
CDR3 length: 13
CDR3 protein: ASRFGQAVGNTIY

J gene: TRBJ2-1
V gene: TRBV1
CDR3 length: 14
CDR3 protein: TSSQPDPKRYNEQF

J gene: TRBJ1-4
V gene: TRBV11-2
CDR3 length: 12
CDR3 protein: ASRYGGINEKLF

J gene: TRBJ1-6
V gene: TRBV11-2
CDR3 length: 12
CDR3 protein: ASSFGTGDSPLH

J gene: TRBJ2-3
V gene: TRBV5-1
CDR3 length: 15
CDR3 protein: ASSTHLSGSGTDTQY

J gene: TRBJ2-5
V gene: TRBV5-5
CDR3 length: 11
CDR3 protein: ASSLEPEETQY

J gene: TRBJ2-7
V gene: TRBV21-1
CDR3 length: 15
CDR3 protein: ASSKISSGGQSYEQY

J gene: TRBJ2-3
V gene: TRBV7-7
CDR3 length: 11
CDR3 protein: ASTSGETDTQY

J gene: TRBJ1-2
V gene: TRBV24-1
CDR3 length: 11
CDR3 protein: ATSPGHPYGYT

J gene: TRBJ2-5
V gene: TRBV6-6
CDR3 length: 13
CDR3 protein: ASSYRGGDGETQY

J gene: TRBJ1-1
V gene: TRBV19
CDR3 length: 14
CDR3 protein: ASSIVGSTGRTEAF

J gene: TRBJ2-7
V gene: TRBV19
CDR3 length: 10
CDR3 protein: ASSTESYEQY

J gene: TRBJ2-3
V gene: TRBV4-3
CDR3 length: 15
CDR3 protein: ASSLRTSGGGTDTQY

J gene: TRBJ2-3
V gene: TRBV20-1
CDR3 length: 16
CDR3 protein: SASAGQGLGFSTDTQY

J gene: TRBJ2-3
V gene: TRBV19
CDR3 length: 13
CDR3 protein: ASSMWDRGGDTQY

J gene: TRBJ2-2
V gene: TRBV6-4
CDR3 length: 12
CDR3 protein: ASSDSQDTGELF

J gene: TRBJ2-1
V gene: TRBV4-3
CDR3 length: 16
CDR3 protein: ASSQDLLAGGPNNEQF

J gene: TRBJ2-3
V gene: TRBV7-2
CDR3 length: 17
CDR3 protein: ASSLVGGARGGLRDTQY

J gene: TRBJ1-2
V gene: TRBV5-6
CDR3 length: 12
CDR3 protein: ASSFGDTNYGYT

J gene: TRBJ2-7
V gene: TRBV4-1
CDR3 length: 12
CDR3 protein: ASSQVTSGGKQY